The present TCR beta chain was sequenced within a study of blood T cell repertoires in COVID-19. In the study overall: Samples taken during acute and convalescent COVID-19 were collected in the United States, Italy and Spain.

V was clipped by 7 bases and J by 2 bases; unmatched bases: 6. Germline CDR1 reads SQVTM; CDR2 reads ANQGSEA. The CDR3 is 13 residues long. This table comes from immunoSEQ multiplex PCR, and its TCRdb copy is limited to in-frame clones, with some not included. Here the sample spans some 62,000 clones, around 73% being singletons. What was sequenced was peripheral blood. The chain employs TRBV29-1 and TRBJ2-5; 8 bases agree with TRBD1. This TCR came from a man aged 60 to 75 with COVID-19, enrolled during active disease. The CDR3 protein is CSAQGQDQETQYF. CDR3 bases: TGCAGCGCCCAGGGACAGGATCAAGAGACCCAGTACTTC.